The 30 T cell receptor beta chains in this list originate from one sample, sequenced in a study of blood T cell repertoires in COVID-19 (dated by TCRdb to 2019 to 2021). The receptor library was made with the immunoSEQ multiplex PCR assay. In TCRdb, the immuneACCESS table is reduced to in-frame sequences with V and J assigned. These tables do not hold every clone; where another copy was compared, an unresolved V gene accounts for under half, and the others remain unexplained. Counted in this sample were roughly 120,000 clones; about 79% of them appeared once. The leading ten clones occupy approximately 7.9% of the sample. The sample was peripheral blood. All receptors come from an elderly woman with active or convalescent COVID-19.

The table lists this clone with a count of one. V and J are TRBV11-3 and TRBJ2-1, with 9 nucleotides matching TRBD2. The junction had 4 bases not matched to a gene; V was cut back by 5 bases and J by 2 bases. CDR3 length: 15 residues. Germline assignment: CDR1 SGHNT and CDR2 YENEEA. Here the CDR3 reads CASSEAGGTYNEQFF. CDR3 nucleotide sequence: TGTGCCAGCAGCGAGGCGGGAGGGACCTACAATGAGCAGTTCTTC.

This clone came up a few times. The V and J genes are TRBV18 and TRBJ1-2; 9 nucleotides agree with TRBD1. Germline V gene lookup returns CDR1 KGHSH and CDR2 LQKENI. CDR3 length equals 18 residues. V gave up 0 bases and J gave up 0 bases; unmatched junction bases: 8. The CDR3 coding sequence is TGTGCCAGCTCACCACCCGGGACAGGGCAGGAAGCTAACTATGGCTACACCTTC. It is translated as CASSPPGTGQEANYGYTF.

CDR3 sequence reads: CASTQSRDTQYF. CDR3 DNA: TGTGCCAGTACCCAAAGCAGGGATACGCAGTATTTT. This chain links TRBV19 with TRBJ2-3; D remains unclear. The length of the CDR3 is 12 residues. From germline, CDR1 is LNHDA and CDR2 SQIVND (reference sequence). Trimming removed 7 bases from V and 6 bases from J, with 11 bases in between.

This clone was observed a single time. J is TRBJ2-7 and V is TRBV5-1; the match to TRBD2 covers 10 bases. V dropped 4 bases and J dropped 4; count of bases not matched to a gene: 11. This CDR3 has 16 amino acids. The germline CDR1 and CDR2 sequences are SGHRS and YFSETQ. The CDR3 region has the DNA TGCGCCAGCAGCGGTGGGACTAGCGAGAGGGGATACGAGCAGTACTTC. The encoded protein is CASSGGTSERGYEQYF.

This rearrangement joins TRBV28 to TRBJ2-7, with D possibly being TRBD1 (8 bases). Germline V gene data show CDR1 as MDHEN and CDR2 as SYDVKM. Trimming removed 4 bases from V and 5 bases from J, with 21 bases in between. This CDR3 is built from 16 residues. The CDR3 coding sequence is TGTGCCAGCAGTTCAGCGGGGCGGCCAGGGGGCGACGAGCAGTACTTC. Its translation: CASSSAGRPGGDEQYF.

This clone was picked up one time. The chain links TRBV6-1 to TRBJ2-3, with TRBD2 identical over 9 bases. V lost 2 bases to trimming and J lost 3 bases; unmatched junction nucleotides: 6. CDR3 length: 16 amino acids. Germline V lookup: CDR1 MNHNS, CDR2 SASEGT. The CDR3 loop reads CASSELGGRGTDTQYF. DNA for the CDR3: TGTGCCAGCAGTGAATTAGGCGGGAGGGGTACAGATACGCAGTATTTT.

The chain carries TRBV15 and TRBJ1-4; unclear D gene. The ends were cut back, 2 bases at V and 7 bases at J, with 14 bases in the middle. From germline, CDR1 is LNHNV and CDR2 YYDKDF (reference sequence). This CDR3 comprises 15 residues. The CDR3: CATSRQPVGSEKLFF. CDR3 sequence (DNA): TGTGCCACCAGCAGACAACCGGTTGGGAGTGAAAAACTGTTTTTT.

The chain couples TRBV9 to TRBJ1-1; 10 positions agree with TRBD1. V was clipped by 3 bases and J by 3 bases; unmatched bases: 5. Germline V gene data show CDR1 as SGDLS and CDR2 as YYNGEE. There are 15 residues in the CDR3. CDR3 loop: CASSGDRGRDTEAFF. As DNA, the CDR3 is TGTGCCAGCAGCGGCGACAGGGGGCGAGACACTGAAGCTTTCTTT.

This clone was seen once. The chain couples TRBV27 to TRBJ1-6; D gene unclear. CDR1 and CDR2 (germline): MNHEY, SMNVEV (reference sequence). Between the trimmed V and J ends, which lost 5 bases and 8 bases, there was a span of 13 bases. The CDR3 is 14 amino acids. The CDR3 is CASSTPVEDSPLHF. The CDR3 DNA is TGTGCCAGCAGTACCCCGGTGGAGGATTCACCCCTCCACTTT.

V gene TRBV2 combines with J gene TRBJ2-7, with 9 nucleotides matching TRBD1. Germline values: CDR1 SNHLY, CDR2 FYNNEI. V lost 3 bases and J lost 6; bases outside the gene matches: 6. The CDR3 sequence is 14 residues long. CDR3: CASSERTGAGEQYF. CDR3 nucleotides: TGTGCCAGCAGTGAGAGGACAGGGGCAGGCGAGCAGTACTTC.

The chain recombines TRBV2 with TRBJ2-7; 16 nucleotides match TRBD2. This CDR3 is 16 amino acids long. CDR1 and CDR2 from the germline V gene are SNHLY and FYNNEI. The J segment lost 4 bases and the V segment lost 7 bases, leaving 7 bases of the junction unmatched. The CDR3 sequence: CASKTGTSGRAYEQYF. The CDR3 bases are TGTGCCAGCAAGACCGGGACTAGCGGGAGGGCATACGAGCAGTACTTC.

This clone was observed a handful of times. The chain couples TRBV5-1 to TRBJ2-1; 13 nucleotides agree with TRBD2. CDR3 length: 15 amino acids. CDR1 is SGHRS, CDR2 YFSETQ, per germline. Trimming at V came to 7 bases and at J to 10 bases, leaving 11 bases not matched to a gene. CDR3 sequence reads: CASGPGLAGEGEQFF. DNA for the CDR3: TGCGCCAGCGGCCCCGGACTAGCGGGAGAGGGGGAGCAGTTCTTC.

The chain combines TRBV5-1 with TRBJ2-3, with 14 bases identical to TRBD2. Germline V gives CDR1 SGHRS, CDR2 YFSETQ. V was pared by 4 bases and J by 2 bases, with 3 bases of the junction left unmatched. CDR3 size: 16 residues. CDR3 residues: CASSGTSGSSTDTQYF. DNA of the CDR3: TGCGCCAGCAGCGGGACTAGCGGGAGTTCCACAGATACGCAGTATTTT. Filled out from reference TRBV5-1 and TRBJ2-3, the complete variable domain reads KAGVTQTPRYLIKTRGQQVTLSCSPISGHRSVSWYQQTPGQGLQFLFEYFSETQRNKGNFPGRFSGRQFSNSRSEMNVSTLELGDSALYLCASSGTSGSSTDTQYFGPGTRLTVL.

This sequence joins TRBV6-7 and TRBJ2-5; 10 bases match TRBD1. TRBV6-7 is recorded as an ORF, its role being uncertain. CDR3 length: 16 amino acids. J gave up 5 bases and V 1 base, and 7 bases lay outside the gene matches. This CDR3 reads CASSYLETGGEETQYF. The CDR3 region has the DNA TGTGCCAGCAGTTACTTAGAGACAGGGGGCGAGGAGACCCAGTACTTC.

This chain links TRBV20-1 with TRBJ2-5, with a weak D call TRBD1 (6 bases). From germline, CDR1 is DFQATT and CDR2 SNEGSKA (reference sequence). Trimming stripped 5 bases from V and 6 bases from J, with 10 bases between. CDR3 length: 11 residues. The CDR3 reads CSAPGEKTQYF. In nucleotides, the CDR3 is TGCAGTGCTCCAGGGGAAAAGACCCAGTACTTC.

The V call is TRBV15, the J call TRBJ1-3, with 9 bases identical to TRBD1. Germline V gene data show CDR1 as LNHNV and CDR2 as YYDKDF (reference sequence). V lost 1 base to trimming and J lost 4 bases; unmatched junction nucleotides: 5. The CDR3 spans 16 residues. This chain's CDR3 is CATSRAPGTGGNTIYF. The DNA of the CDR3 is TGTGCCACCAGCAGAGCCCCCGGGACAGGGGGAAACACCATATATTTT. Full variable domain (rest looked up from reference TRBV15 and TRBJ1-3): DAMVIQNPRYQVTQFGKPVTLSCSQTLNHNVMYWYQQKSSQAPKLLFHYYDKDFNNEADTPDNFQSRRPNTSFCFLDIRSPGLGDTAMYLCATSRAPGTGGNTIYFGEGSWLTVV.

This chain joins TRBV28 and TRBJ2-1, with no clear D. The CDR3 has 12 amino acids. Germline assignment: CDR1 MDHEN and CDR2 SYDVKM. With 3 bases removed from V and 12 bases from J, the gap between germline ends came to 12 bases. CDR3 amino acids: CASSFGGPRQFF. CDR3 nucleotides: TGTGCCAGCAGTTTTGGTGGCCCTAGGCAGTTCTTC.

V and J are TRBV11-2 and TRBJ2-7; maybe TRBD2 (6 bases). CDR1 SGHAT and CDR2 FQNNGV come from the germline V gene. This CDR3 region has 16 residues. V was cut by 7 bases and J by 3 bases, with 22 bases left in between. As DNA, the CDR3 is TGTGCCAGCACCCAAGGAGGGCAGAGAGAGGGCTACGAGCAGTACTTC. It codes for CASTQGGQREGYEQYF.

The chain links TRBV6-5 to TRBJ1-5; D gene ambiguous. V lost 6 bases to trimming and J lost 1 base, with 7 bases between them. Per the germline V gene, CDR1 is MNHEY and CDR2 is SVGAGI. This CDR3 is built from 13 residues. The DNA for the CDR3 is TGTGCCAGCAGCCAGGTGAGCAATCAGCCCCAGCATTTT. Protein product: CASSQVSNQPQHF.

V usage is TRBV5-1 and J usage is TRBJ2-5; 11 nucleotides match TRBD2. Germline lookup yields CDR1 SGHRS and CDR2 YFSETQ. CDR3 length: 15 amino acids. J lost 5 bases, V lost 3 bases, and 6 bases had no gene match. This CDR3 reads CASSWTSGPSETQYF. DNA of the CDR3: TGCGCCAGCAGCTGGACTAGCGGGCCTTCGGAGACCCAGTACTTC.

For the CDR3, the DNA is TGTGCCAGCAGCCTGGACAGGAACTATGGCTACACCTTC. Protein: CASSLDRNYGYTF. The V and J genes are TRBV3-1 (or the pseudogene TRBV3-2) and TRBJ1-2; TRBD1 matches 7 bases. The CDR3 runs 13 residues. Germline V gene lookup returns CDR1 LGHDT and CDR2 YNNKEL (reference sequence). V trimming: 4 bases; J trimming: 2 bases; junction bases outside the gene matches: 1.

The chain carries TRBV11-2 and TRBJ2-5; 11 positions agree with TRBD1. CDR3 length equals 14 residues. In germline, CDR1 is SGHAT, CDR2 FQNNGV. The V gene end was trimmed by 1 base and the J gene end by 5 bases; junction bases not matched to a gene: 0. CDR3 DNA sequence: TGTGCCAGCAGCTTAGGGACAGGGGGCGAGACCCAGTACTTC. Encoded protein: CASSLGTGGETQYF.

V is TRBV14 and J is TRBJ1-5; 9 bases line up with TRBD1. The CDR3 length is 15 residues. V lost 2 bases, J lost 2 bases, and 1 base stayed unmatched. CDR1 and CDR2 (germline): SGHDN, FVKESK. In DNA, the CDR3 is TGTGCCAGCAGCCAAACAGGGGGCCGCAATCAGCCCCAGCATTTT. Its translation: CASSQTGGRNQPQHF.

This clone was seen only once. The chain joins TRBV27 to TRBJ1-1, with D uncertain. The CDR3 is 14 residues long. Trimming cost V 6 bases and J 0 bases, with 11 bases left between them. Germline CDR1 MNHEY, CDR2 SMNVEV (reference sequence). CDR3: CASRVAGLNTEAFF. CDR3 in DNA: TGTGCCAGCAGAGTGGCAGGATTGAACACTGAAGCTTTCTTT.

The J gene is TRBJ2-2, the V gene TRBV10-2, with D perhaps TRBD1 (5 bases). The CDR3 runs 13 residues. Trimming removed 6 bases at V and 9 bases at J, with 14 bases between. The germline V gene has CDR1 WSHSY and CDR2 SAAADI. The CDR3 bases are TGCGCCAGCAGACAGGCAGTGGACCGGGAGCTGTTTTTT. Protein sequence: CASRQAVDRELFF.

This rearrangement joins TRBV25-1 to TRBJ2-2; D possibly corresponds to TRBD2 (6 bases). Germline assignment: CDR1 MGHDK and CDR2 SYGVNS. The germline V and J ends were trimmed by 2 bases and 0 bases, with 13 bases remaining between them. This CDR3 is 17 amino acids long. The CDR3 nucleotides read TGTGCCAGCAGTGAAATGGAGGGTTTTACGAACACCGGGGAGCTGTTTTTT. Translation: CASSEMEGFTNTGELFF.

CDR3 bases: TGTGCCAGCAGCGTGGAGGGGCCAGATACGCAGTATTTT. Protein sequence: CASSVEGPDTQYF. The gene calls are TRBV9 and TRBJ2-3, with D perhaps TRBD2 (6 bases). The V gene's germline CDR1 is SGDLS and CDR2 YYNGEE. Trimming shortened V by 2 bases and J by 4 bases, and 8 bases separated the two germline ends. The CDR3 covers 13 residues.

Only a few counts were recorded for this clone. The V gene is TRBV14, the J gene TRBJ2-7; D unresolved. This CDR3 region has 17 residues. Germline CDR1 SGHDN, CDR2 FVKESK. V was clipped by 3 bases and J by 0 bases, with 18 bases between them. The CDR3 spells CASSHPSGISGSYEQYF. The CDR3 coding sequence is TGTGCCAGCAGCCACCCGAGTGGCATTTCGGGCTCCTACGAGCAGTACTTC.

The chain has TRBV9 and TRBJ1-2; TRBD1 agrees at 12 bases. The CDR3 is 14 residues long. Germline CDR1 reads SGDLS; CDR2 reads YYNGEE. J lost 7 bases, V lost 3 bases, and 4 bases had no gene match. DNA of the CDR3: TGTGCCAGCAGCGCCTGGGACAGGGGGCTTGGCTACACCTTC. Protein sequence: CASSAWDRGLGYTF.

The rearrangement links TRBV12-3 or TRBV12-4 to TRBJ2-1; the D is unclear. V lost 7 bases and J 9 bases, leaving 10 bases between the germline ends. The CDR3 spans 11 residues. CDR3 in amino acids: CASTGEGEQFF. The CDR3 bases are TGTGCCAGCACCGGAGAAGGTGAGCAGTTCTTC.